This paragraph reports one TCR beta chain. The clone's antigen remains unknown. No much larger clone exists at a distance of one base, and base qualities are not known. CDR1 MNHEY and CDR2 SMNVEV are derived from the germline V gene (reference sequence). The CDR3 measures 13 amino acids from cysteine to phenylalanine. This entry keeps only the CDR3 DNA: 39 bases, framed from base 1. V loses 10 bases of germline sequence and J loses 7 bases, and the interval between the two ends is 16 bases. This specimen belongs to a study of T cells in narcolepsy (dated by TCRdb to between 2018 and 2020). In terms of the full investigation: Patients with narcolepsy type 1 or type 2 (NT1, NT2) were enrolled in the study together with healthy control donors. To look for autoreactive T cells in narcolepsy patients that target self-antigens of hypocretin neurons (hypocretin, TRIB2), the study used TCR Vbeta sequencing to follow clonotypes in blood and CSF.

For TCR Vbeta sequencing, memory CD4+ T cells were sorted ex vivo from the peripheral blood of narcolepsy patients and healthy controls. Libraries came from the immunoSEQ multiplex PCR assay. TCRdb took over this immuneACCESS table, retaining in-frame rearrangements with V and J assigned. Such tables are incomplete; in checked studies, under half of the missing clones stem from an unresolved V gene, and the remainder is unexplained. This sample holds tens of thousands of clones; approximately 79% were observed only once. Approximately 6.3% of the sample is taken by the ten largest. General study outcomes and caveats: No sequences matching autoreactive T cell clones were contained in some blood memory CD4+ repertoires from patients and controls. Plots that compared CSF and blood CD4+ T cell clonotypes from the same patient highlighted HCRT-specific and TRIB2-specific autoreactive clonotypes. Numbers of sequenced blood memory CD4+ clonotypes were comparable, with averages of approximately 40,000 in patients and some 30,000 in controls. Autoreactive clonotypes were reported to be detected serially in the blood of the same patients and of different patients, but not in the blood of healthy controls.

The TCR comes from a human donor in good health. This sequence uses TRBV27 and TRBJ1-4, with no confidently assigned D gene. The material sequenced was memory (CD45RA-) CD4+ T cells from blood. The cell subset or site label corresponds to: memory T cells sorted ex vivo from peripheral blood. The nucleotide sequence reads TGTGCCACGGTTAGGGAAGTGGGTGAAAAACTGTTTTTT. Its translation reads: CATVREVGEKLFF.